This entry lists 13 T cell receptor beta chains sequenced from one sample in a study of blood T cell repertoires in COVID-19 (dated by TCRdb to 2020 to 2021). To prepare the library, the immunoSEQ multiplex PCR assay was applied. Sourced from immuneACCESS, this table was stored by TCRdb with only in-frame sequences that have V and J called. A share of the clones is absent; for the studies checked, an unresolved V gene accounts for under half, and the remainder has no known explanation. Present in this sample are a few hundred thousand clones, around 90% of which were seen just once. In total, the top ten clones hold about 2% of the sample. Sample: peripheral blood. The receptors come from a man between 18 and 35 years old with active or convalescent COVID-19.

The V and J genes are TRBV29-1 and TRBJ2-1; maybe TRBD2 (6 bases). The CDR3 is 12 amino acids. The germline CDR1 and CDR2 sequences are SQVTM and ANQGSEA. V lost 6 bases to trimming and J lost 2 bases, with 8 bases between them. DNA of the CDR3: TGCAGCGTAGGGGAGGCCTACAATGAGCAGTTCTTC. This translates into CSVGEAYNEQFF.

CDR3 coding DNA: TGTGCCAGCAGCGTAGGACAGGGACAAATCTCGGGGGAAAAACTGTTTTTT. Translating it yields CASSVGQGQISGEKLFF. This chain connects TRBV9 to TRBJ1-4, with 7 bases identical to TRBD1. Germline CDR1 is SGDLS and CDR2 is YYNGEE. The CDR3 is 17 amino acids. V lost 0 bases, J lost 8 bases, and 13 bases stayed unmatched.

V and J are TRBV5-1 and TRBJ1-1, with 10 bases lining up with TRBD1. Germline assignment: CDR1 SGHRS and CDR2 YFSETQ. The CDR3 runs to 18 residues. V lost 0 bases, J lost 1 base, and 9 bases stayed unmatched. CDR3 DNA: TGCGCCAGCAGCTTGGGCAGACTAGGGACAGGGGCGAACACTGAAGCTTTCTTT. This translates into CASSLGRLGTGANTEAFF.

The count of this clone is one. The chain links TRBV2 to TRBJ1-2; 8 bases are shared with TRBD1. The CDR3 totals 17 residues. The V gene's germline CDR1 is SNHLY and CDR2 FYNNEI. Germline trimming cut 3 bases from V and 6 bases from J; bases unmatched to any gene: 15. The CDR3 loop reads CASSDAYRLDRDDGYTF. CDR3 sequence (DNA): TGTGCCAGCAGTGACGCCTACCGCCTGGACAGGGATGATGGCTACACCTTC.

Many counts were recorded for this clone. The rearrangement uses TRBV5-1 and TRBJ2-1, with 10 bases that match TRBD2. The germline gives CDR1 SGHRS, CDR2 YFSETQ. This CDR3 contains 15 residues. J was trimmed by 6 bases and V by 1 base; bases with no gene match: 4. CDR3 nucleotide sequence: TGCGCCAGCAGCTTGTTTCCTAGCGGGAGCAATGAGCAGTTCTTC. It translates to CASSLFPSGSNEQFF.

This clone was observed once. As DNA, the CDR3 is TGCGCCAGCAGCTTGAGCAGGGGCGGATTGTACACTGAAGCTTTCTTT. Its translation: CASSLSRGGLYTEAFF. J is TRBJ1-1 and V is TRBV5-1, with D perhaps TRBD1 (6 bases). Germline V gene data show CDR1 as SGHRS and CDR2 as YFSETQ. The V and J ends lost 1 base and 3 bases respectively, with 16 bases between them. This CDR3 region has 16 residues.

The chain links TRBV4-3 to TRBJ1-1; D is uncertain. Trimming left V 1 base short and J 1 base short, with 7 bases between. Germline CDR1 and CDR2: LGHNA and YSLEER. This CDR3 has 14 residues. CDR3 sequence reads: CASSQVVRNTEAFF. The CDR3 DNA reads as TGCGCCAGCAGCCAAGTAGTAAGGAACACTGAAGCTTTCTTT.

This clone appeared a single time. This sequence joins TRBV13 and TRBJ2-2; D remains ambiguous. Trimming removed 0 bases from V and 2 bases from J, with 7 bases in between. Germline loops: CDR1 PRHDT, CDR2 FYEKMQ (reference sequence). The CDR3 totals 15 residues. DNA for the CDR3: TGTGCCAGCAGCTTAGGACAGATTAACACCGGGGAGCTGTTTTTT. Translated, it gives CASSLGQINTGELFF.

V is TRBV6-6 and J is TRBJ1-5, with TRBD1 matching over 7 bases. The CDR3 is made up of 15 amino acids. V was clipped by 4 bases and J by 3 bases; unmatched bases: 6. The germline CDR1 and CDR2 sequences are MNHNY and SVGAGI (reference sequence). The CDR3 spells CASSSYTGDNQPQHF. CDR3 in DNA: TGTGCCAGCAGTTCATACACAGGGGACAATCAGCCCCAGCATTTT.

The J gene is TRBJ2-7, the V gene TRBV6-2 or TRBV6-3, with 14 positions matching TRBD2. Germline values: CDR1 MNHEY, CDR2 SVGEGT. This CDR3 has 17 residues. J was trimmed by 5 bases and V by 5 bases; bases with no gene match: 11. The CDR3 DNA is TGTGCCAGCAGTGCCCGACTAGCGGGGGGGCTCGCCCACGAGCAGTACTTC. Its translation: CASSARLAGGLAHEQYF.

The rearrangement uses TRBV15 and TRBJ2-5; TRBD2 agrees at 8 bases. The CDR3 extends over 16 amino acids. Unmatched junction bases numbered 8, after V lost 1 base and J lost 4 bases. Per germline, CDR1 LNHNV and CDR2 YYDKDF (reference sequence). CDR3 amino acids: CATSRVGRARGETQYF. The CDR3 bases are TGTGCCACCAGCAGAGTCGGGAGGGCTCGGGGAGAGACCCAGTACTTC.

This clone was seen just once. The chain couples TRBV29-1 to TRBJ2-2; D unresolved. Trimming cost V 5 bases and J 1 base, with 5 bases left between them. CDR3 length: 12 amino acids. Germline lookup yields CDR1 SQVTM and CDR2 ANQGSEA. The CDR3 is CSVSQNTGELFF. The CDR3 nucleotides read TGCAGCGTTTCCCAGAACACCGGGGAGCTGTTTTTT.

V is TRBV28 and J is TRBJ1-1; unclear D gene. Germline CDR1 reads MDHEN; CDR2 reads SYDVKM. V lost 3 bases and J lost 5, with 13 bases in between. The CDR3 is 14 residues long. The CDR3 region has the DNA TGTGCCAGCAGTTTCCGGGGTACGTGGACTGAAGCTTTCTTT. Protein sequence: CASSFRGTWTEAFF.